Presented here are 16 T cell receptor beta chains from one specimen sequenced in a study of blood T cell repertoires in COVID-19. Here immunoSEQ multiplex PCR was the method, and the copy in TCRdb shows in-frame clones only, minus some. The sample records approximately 350,000 clones, less than 90% being singletons. The specimen was PBMCs or T cells enriched from blood (not recorded which). Receptor source: a woman aged 50 to 65 who had recovered from COVID-19.

This clone was counted between two and nine times. This sample also contains other DNA sequences that code for the same CDR3. V gene TRBV9 combines with J gene TRBJ1-1; tentative D call: TRBD1 (6 bases). Germline lookup yields CDR1 SGDLS and CDR2 YYNGEE. This CDR3 comprises 15 residues. Trimming took 4 bases from V and 0 from J, leaving 13 bases between them. The CDR3 sequence: CASSPRQAMNTEAFF. The DNA of the CDR3 is TGTGCCAGCAGCCCCAGACAGGCCATGAACACTGAAGCTTTCTTT.

V usage is TRBV24-1 and J usage is TRBJ1-2; possible D gene TRBD1, 5 bases. Germline V gene sequence: CDR1 KGHDR, CDR2 SFDVKD. The V and J ends lost 4 bases and 5 bases respectively, with 10 bases between them. The CDR3 runs 13 residues. The CDR3 spells CATSEGGGYGYTF. CDR3 bases: TGTGCCACCAGTGAGGGGGGAGGGTATGGCTACACCTTC.

V and J are TRBV18 and TRBJ2-7, with D maybe TRBD1 (5 bases). The germline V and J ends were trimmed by 1 base and 3 bases, with 7 bases remaining between them. CDR3 length: 13 amino acids. Germline V gene data show CDR1 as KGHSH and CDR2 as LQKENI. The CDR3: CASSPRQFYEQYF. In DNA, the CDR3 is TGTGCCAGCTCACCACGACAGTTCTACGAGCAGTACTTC.

The chain couples TRBV15 to TRBJ2-4; weak D call: TRBD1 (6 bases). The germline CDR1 and CDR2 sequences are LNHNV and YYDKDF (reference sequence). V lost 6 bases and J 0 bases, leaving 18 bases between the germline ends. This CDR3 region has 17 residues. The CDR3: CATRRPTGTLAKNIQYF. The CDR3 coding sequence is TGTGCCACCAGAAGACCGACAGGAACCCTAGCCAAAAACATTCAGTACTTC.

The chain carries TRBV14 and TRBJ1-1; D uncertain. The V end was cut by 4 bases, the J end by 3 bases, with 9 bases between. The CDR3 extends over 13 amino acids. Germline V gene sequence: CDR1 SGHDN, CDR2 FVKESK. This chain's CDR3 is CASSRGGHTEAFF. As DNA, the CDR3 is TGTGCCAGCAGCCGAGGAGGGCACACTGAAGCTTTCTTT.

The rearrangement uses TRBV6-5 and TRBJ2-3; 13 nucleotides align to TRBD2. J was trimmed by 5 bases and V by 5 bases; bases with no gene match: 1. CDR1 and CDR2 (germline): MNHEY, SVGAGI. This CDR3 has 14 amino acids. In DNA, the CDR3 is TGTGCCAGCAGTAGACTAGCGGGAGGAGATACGCAGTATTTT. Protein sequence: CASSRLAGGDTQYF.

The genes are TRBV6-5 and TRBJ1-1, with D perhaps TRBD1 (6 bases). The V end was cut by 7 bases, the J end by 4 bases, with 10 bases between. This CDR3 has 12 residues. The V gene's germline CDR1 is MNHEY and CDR2 SVGAGI. The CDR3 nucleotides are TGTGCCAGCACATTAGGGGGCACTGAAGCTTTCTTT. This codes for CASTLGGTEAFF.

V is TRBV6-5 and J is TRBJ2-3; TRBD2 matches at 9 bases. The length of the CDR3 is 14 residues. The trim removed 7 bases at V and 4 bases at J, leaving 6 bases unmatched. Germline-derived CDR1 and CDR2 are MNHEY and SVGAGI. The chain's CDR3 is CASTLLAGSDTQYF. The CDR3, as DNA: TGTGCCAGCACCCTGCTAGCGGGGTCAGATACGCAGTATTTT.

This sequence joins TRBV4-2 and TRBJ2-3; D not resolved. V dropped 5 bases and J dropped 2 bases, with 17 bases sitting between them. From germline, CDR1 is LGHNA and CDR2 YNFKEQ. CDR3 length: 16 amino acids. The CDR3 sequence is CASSKTPATTTDTQYF. The DNA of the CDR3 is TGTGCCAGCAGCAAAACCCCAGCGACCACCACAGATACGCAGTATTTT.

In this sample, this clone turned up once. The CDR3 region is CASSAPGGPPQHF. The DNA of the CDR3 is TGTGCCAGTAGTGCCCCTGGAGGGCCGCCCCAGCATTTT. The chain employs TRBV19 and TRBJ1-5; no clear D gene. This CDR3 is built from 13 residues. Trimming took 5 bases from V and 9 from J, leaving 14 bases between them. Germline loops: CDR1 LNHDA, CDR2 SQIVND (reference sequence).

This chain joins TRBV9 and TRBJ2-1; TRBD1 is a possible D gene (6 bases). Germline values: CDR1 SGDLS, CDR2 YYNGEE. The germline V and J ends were trimmed by 3 bases and 6 bases, with 10 bases remaining between them. The CDR3 extends over 13 amino acids. Here the CDR3 reads CASSEQGTNEQFF. CDR3 sequence (DNA): TGTGCCAGCAGCGAACAGGGTACCAATGAGCAGTTCTTC.

The rearrangement links TRBV3-1 (or the pseudogene TRBV3-2) to TRBJ2-7; D is unresolved. The CDR3 totals 15 residues. Germline CDR1 is LGHDT and CDR2 is YNNKEL (reference sequence). Trimming stripped 2 bases from V and 4 bases from J, with 15 bases between. DNA for the CDR3: TGTGCCAGCAGCCAAAAGGCCGCGACTGGGTACGAGCAGTACTTC. Its protein product is CASSQKAATGYEQYF.

This chain links TRBV5-1 with TRBJ2-1; TRBD1 matches 9 bases. The trim removed 7 bases at V and 7 bases at J, leaving 9 bases unmatched. The CDR3 runs 14 residues. The germline gives CDR1 SGHRS, CDR2 YFSETQ. The CDR3 reads CASYWGQGSNEQFF. CDR3 in DNA: TGCGCCAGCTACTGGGGACAGGGATCGAATGAGCAGTTCTTC.

The V call is TRBV19, the J call TRBJ1-3; TRBD1 is a possible D gene (5 bases). V lost 4 bases, J lost 0 bases, and 13 bases lay in between. The CDR3 sequence is 16 residues long. Germline V lookup: CDR1 LNHDA, CDR2 SQIVND (reference sequence). This chain's CDR3 is CASSTRDSYSGNTIYF. The DNA of the CDR3 is TGTGCCAGTAGTACGCGGGACTCCTACTCTGGAAACACCATATATTTT.

The rearrangement uses TRBV9 and TRBJ2-3; 11 bases fit TRBD2. In germline, CDR1 is SGDLS, CDR2 YYNGEE. V shed 0 bases and J 6 bases; nucleotides not matched to a gene: 9. The CDR3 is made up of 17 amino acids. The chain's CDR3 is CASSVDQLAGVRDTQYF. CDR3 nucleotide sequence: TGTGCCAGCAGCGTAGACCAACTAGCGGGAGTTAGGGATACGCAGTATTTT.

The chain couples TRBV30 to TRBJ1-3; 10 nucleotides agree with TRBD1. The V and J ends lost 5 bases and 2 bases, in that order; junction bases with no gene match: 0. The length of the CDR3 is 13 residues. Per germline, CDR1 GTSNPN and CDR2 SVGIG (reference sequence). The CDR3 sequence: CAWGTGAGNTIYF. In nucleotides, the CDR3 is TGTGCCTGGGGGACAGGGGCTGGAAACACCATATATTTT.